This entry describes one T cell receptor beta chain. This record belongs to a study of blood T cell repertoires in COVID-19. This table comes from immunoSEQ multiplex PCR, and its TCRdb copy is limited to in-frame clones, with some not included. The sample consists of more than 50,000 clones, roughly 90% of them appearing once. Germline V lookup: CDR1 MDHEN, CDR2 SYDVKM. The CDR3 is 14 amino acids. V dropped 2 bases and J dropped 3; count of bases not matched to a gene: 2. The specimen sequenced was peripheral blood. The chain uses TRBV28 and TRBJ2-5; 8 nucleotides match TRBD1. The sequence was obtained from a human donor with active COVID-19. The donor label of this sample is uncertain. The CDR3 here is CASSLLGQEETQYF. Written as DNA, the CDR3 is TGTGCCAGCAGTTTACTGGGACAGGAAGAGACCCAGTACTTC.